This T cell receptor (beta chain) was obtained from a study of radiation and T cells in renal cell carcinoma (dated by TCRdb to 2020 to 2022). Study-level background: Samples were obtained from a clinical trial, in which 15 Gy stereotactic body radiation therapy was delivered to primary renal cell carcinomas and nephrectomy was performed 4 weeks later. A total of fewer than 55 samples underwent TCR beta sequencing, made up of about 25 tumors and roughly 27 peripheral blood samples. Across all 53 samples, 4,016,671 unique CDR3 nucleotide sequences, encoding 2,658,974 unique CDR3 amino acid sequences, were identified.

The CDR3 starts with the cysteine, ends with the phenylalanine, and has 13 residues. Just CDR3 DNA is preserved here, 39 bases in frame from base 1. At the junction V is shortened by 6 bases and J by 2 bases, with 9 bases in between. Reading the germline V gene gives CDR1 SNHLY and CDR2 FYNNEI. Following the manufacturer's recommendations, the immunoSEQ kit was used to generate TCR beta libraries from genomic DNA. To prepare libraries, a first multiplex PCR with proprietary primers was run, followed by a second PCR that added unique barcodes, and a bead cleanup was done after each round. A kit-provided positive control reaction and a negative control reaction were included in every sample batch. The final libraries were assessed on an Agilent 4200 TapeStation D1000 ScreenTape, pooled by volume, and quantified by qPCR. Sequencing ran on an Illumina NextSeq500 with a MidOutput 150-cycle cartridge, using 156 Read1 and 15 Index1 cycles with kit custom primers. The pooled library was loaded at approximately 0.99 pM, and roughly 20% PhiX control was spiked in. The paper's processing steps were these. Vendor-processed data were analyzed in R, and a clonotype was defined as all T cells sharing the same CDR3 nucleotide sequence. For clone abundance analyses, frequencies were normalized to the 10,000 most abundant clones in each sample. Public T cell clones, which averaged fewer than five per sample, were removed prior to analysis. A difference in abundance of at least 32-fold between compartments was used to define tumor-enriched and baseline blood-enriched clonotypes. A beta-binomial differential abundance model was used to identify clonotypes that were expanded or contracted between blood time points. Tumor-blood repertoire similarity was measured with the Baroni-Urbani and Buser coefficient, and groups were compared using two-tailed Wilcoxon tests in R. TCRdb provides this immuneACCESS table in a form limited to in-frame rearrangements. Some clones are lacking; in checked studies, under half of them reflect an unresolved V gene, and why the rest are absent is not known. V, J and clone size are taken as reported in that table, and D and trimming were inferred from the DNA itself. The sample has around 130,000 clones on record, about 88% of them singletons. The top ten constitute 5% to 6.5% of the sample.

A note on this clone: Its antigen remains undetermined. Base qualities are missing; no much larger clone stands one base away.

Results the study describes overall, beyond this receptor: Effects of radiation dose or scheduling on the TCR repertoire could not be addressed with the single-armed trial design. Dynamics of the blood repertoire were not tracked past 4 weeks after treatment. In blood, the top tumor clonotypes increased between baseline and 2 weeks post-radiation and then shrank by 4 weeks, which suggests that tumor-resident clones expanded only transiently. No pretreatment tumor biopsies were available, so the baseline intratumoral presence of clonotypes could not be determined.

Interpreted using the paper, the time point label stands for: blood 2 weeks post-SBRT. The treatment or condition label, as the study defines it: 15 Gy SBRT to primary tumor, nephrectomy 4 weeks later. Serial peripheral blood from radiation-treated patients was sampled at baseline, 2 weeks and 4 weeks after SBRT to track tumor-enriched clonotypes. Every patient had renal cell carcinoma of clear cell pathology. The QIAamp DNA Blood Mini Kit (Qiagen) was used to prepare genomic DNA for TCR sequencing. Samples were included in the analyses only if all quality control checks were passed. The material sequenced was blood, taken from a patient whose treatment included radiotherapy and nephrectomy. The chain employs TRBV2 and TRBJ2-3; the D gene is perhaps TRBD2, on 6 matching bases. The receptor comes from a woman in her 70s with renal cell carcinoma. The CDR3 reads CASRPDYTDTQYF. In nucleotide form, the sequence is TGTGCCAGCAGACCGGACTACACAGATACGCAGTATTTT.